Each of the 27 T cell receptor beta chains below was sequenced from the same sample in a study of blood T cells in healthy people across ages. Using a J-beta primer mix together with a sample-barcoded 5' primer, a second PCR was run for 7 to 11 cycles. TCRdb recomputed calls from the 5' RACE reads with MiXCR, one row per CDR3 protein. The sample lists fewer than 1.5 million distinct CDR3 sequences, 42% seen once, with 6.5% to 10% in the top ten. Sequences were obtained from blood. The origin of the receptors is a woman aged 18-30 years in good health.

The CDR3 bases are TGCGCCATCTTGATGGGGGGAACAGATACGCAGTATTTT. As protein: CAILMGGTDTQYF. The genes are TRBV10-2 and TRBJ2-3, with a possible D match to TRBD2 (6 bases). Trimming left V 10 bases short and J 3 bases short, with 14 bases between. CDR3 length equals 13 residues. CDR1 is WSHSY and CDR2 is SAAADI in the germline V gene.

This clonotype has more than one count but fewer than ten. The chain combines TRBV28 with TRBJ2-5, with D uncertain. The assigned J gene may be wrong: the sequence end matches TRBJ2-7 better. CDR3 length: 11 amino acids. Germline-derived CDR1 and CDR2 are MDHEN and SYDVKM. The CDR3 DNA reads as TGTGCCACCCTGATGCGGTCCGAGCAGTACTTC. Protein product: CATLMRSEQYF.

The sample holds a few counts of this clonotype. The rearrangement uses TRBV4-2 and TRBJ1-1; no definite D call. This CDR3 comprises 13 residues. The germline V gene encodes CDR1 LGHNA and CDR2 YNFKEQ. Trimming cost V 4 bases and J 7 bases, with 13 bases left between them. CDR3 sequence: CASSPEGGSEAFF. The CDR3 DNA reads TGTGCCAGCAGCCCGGAGGGAGGGAGTGAAGCTTTCTTT.

The chain combines TRBV7-6 with TRBJ2-7; D unclear. Per the germline V gene, CDR1 is SGHVS and CDR2 is FNYEAQ. Trimming took 5 bases from V and 6 from J, leaving 11 bases between them. CDR3 size: 12 residues. As DNA, the CDR3 is TGTGCCAGCAGCCAGGTCCCCGGCGAGCAGTACTTC. Translated, it gives CASSQVPGEQYF.

This clonotype showed up just a few times. V gene TRBV20-1 combines with J gene TRBJ1-6; D is possibly TRBD1 (6 bases). V was trimmed by 4 bases and J by 7 bases, leaving 11 bases between them. CDR3 length: 13 amino acids. Germline V CDR1 and CDR2: DFQATT, SNEGSKA (reference sequence). The DNA of the CDR3 is TGCAGTGCTACCCGACAGGAGAATTCACCCCTCCACTTT. Translated: CSATRQENSPLHF.

This chain uses TRBV20-1 with TRBJ2-1; 15 bases map to TRBD2. Trimming took 3 bases from V and 9 from J; bases not matched to a gene: 3. Germline CDR1 reads DFQATT; CDR2 reads SNEGSKA (reference sequence). The CDR3 spans 14 residues. CDR3 DNA: TGCAGTGCTAGTTCGGGACTAGCGGGGGGTGAGCAGTTCTTC. This translates into CSASSGLAGGEQFF.

The J gene is TRBJ2-7, the V gene TRBV2; no firm D call. This CDR3 contains 12 residues. V was clipped by 8 bases and J by 6 bases, with 14 bases between them. Germline CDR1 SNHLY, CDR2 FYNNEI. The CDR3 DNA reads as TGTGCCAGCCATGGGTCCGTTAGCGAGCAGTACTTC. This encodes CASHGSVSEQYF.

This clonotype was observed a few times. J is TRBJ2-1 and V is TRBV12-3 or TRBV12-4; no clear D. V was pared by 7 bases and J by 0 bases, with 7 bases between. The CDR3 has 13 amino acids. This CDR3 reads CASTGYSYNEQFF. In nucleotides, the CDR3 is TGTGCCAGCACAGGCTACTCCTACAATGAGCAGTTCTTC.

The chain recombines TRBV27 with TRBJ2-1; D call uncertain. V lost 3 bases and J 8 bases, leaving 11 bases between the germline ends. CDR3 length: 13 amino acids. Per germline, CDR1 MNHEY and CDR2 SMNVEV (reference sequence). The CDR3 region is CASSFGFWDEQFF. Here the CDR3 DNA reads TGTGCCAGCAGTTTCGGTTTCTGGGATGAGCAGTTCTTC.

The rearrangement joins TRBV12-5 to TRBJ2-5; tentative D call: TRBD1 (5 bases). The V gene lost 0 bases and the J gene lost 11 bases, with 22 bases spanning the gap. The CDR3 is 16 amino acids. Germline assignment: CDR1 LGHNT and CDR2 FRNRAP. CDR3 protein: CASGLVGLVGENEQYF. DNA for the CDR3: TGTGCTAGTGGTTTGGTAGGTTTGGTAGGGGAAAATGAGCAGTACTTC.

This clonotype was counted only a few times. The V and J genes are TRBV6-6 and TRBJ2-1; possibly TRBD1 or TRBD2 for D (5 bases each). The CDR3 spans 16 residues. Germline V CDR1 and CDR2: MNHNY, SVGAGI (reference sequence). The V end was cut by 0 bases, the J end by 5 bases, with 14 bases between. This chain's CDR3 is CASSYSVGDSDNEQFF. Here the CDR3 DNA reads TGTGCCAGCAGTTACTCGGTGGGGGATTCGGACAATGAGCAGTTCTTC.

The chain joins TRBV7-2 to TRBJ1-3; D gene unclear. This CDR3 region has 16 residues. Between the trimmed V and J ends, which lost 5 bases and 0 bases, there was a span of 14 bases. Germline V gene sequence: CDR1 SGHTA, CDR2 FQGNSA. The CDR3 loop is CASSPNRLASGNTIYF. CDR3 in DNA: TGTGCCAGCAGCCCCAACCGACTGGCCTCTGGAAACACCATATATTTT.

The CDR3 nucleotides are TGTGCCAGCACCTTCGGGGGGCACACTGAAGCTTTCTTT. Translated, it gives CASTFGGHTEAFF. The chain has TRBV7-9 and TRBJ1-1; a weak D match, TRBD1 (6 bases). Per germline, CDR1 SEHNR and CDR2 FQNEAQ (reference sequence). Trimming removed 7 bases at V and 3 bases at J, with 12 bases between. This CDR3 is built from 13 residues.

Only a few counts were recorded for this clonotype. The rearrangement links TRBV18 to TRBJ1-1; unclear D gene. Germline V CDR1 and CDR2: KGHSH, LQKENI. Trimming cost V 0 bases and J 3 bases, with 14 bases left between them. CDR3 size: 16 residues. In DNA form, the CDR3 reads TGTGCCAGCTCACCACCGGACCGCCACTCCGACACTGAAGCTTTCTTT. It translates to CASSPPDRHSDTEAFF.

The chain is built from TRBV10-3 and TRBJ1-1, with D hard to call. The V and J ends lost 0 bases and 7 bases respectively, with 6 bases between them. This CDR3 has 12 residues. Germline V gene lookup returns CDR1 ENHRY and CDR2 SYGVKD. The CDR3 sequence: CAISESSCEAFF. DNA for the CDR3: TGTGCCATCAGTGAGTCGAGCTGTGAAGCTTTCTTT.

This clonotype was counted many times. The chain is built from TRBV12-3 or TRBV12-4 and TRBJ2-7; 9 positions match TRBD2. V lost 3 bases and J lost 3; bases outside the gene matches: 6. This CDR3 region has 15 residues. CDR3 residues: CASSFPTSGGYEQYF. CDR3 sequence (DNA): TGTGCCAGCAGTTTCCCGACTAGCGGAGGCTACGAGCAGTACTTC.

V and J are TRBV5-5 and TRBJ2-7, with TRBD1 matching over 7 bases. Germline lookup yields CDR1 SGHKS and CDR2 YYEKEE (reference sequence). This CDR3 has 15 amino acids. The V and J ends lost 3 bases and 3 bases, in that order; junction bases with no gene match: 9. The CDR3, as DNA: TGTGCCAGCAGCTACCCTAACCGGGACAGCTACGAGCAGTACTTC. This codes for CASSYPNRDSYEQYF.

The chain is built from TRBV24-1 and TRBJ2-7, with D tentatively TRBD1 (5 bases). In germline, CDR1 is KGHDR, CDR2 SFDVKD. The V and J ends lost 9 bases and 7 bases respectively, with 12 bases between them. The CDR3 extends over 11 amino acids. The CDR3 here is CATALGAEQYF. Here the CDR3 DNA reads TGTGCCACCGCTCTTGGGGCAGAGCAGTACTTC.

This clonotype has more than one count but fewer than ten. The rearrangement uses TRBV28 and TRBJ1-6, with a weak D call TRBD1 (6 bases). CDR3 size: 14 residues. Germline loops: CDR1 MDHEN, CDR2 SYDVKM. Trimming left V 8 bases short and J 8 bases short, with 16 bases between. CDR3 DNA: TGTGCCAGCTACCCCGGGGGGCGTGATTCACCCCTCCACTTT. Translated: CASYPGGRDSPLHF.

The chain carries TRBV6-5 and TRBJ2-5; D gene uncertain. CDR1 and CDR2 from the germline V gene are MNHEY and SVGAGI. The CDR3 extends over 13 amino acids. Trimming pared 7 bases from V and 1 base from J, leaving 10 bases between. The CDR3 reads CASTSLLQETQYF. DNA for the CDR3: TGTGCCAGCACCTCACTTCTCCAAGAGACCCAGTACTTC.

This clonotype was recorded many times. This CDR3 is CSASDPGGSQETQYF. The CDR3 nucleotides read TGCAGTGCTAGCGATCCCGGGGGTTCACAAGAGACCCAGTACTTC. V and J are TRBV20-1 and TRBJ2-5, with a possible D match to TRBD2 (6 bases). CDR3 length: 15 amino acids. Between the trimmed V and J ends, which lost 3 bases and 2 bases, there was a span of 16 bases. The germline gives CDR1 DFQATT, CDR2 SNEGSKA (reference sequence).

This clonotype has just a few counts. This chain joins TRBV2 and TRBJ2-3, with a possible D match to TRBD2 (6 bases). CDR1 and CDR2 from the germline V gene are SNHLY and FYNNEI. This CDR3 contains 13 residues. V was clipped by 3 bases and J by 7 bases, with 11 bases between them. CDR3 sequence: CASSEAGGNTQYF. The CDR3 region has the DNA TGTGCCAGCAGTGAGGCTGGCGGGAATACGCAGTATTTT.

The chain recombines TRBV6-1 with TRBJ1-5, with TRBD1 identical over 7 bases. V lost 10 bases to trimming and J lost 1 base; unmatched junction nucleotides: 16. CDR1 and CDR2 (germline): MNHNS, SASEGT. CDR3 length: 17 amino acids. CDR3 nucleotide sequence: TGTGCCAACCTCAAAAGTGGGACAGCTCAAAGCAATCAGCCCCAGCATTTT. Translation gives CANLKSGTAQSNQPQHF.

The genes are TRBV27 and TRBJ2-7; 11 nucleotides agree with TRBD2. CDR1 is MNHEY, CDR2 SMNVEV, per germline (reference sequence). CDR3 size: 12 residues. V lost 6 bases, J lost 6 bases, and 1 base stayed unmatched. The CDR3: CASRGTSGEQYF. CDR3 coding DNA: TGTGCCAGCAGGGGGACTAGCGGCGAGCAGTACTTC.

The V and J genes are TRBV29-1 and TRBJ2-5, with D possibly TRBD2 on 5 matching bases. CDR1 is SQVTM, CDR2 ANQGSEA, per germline. This CDR3 is 9 amino acids long. The V and J ends lost 7 bases and 12 bases respectively, with 12 bases between them. Here the CDR3 DNA reads TGCAGCGCGGGCCCCGGGGAGTACTTC. It is translated as CSAGPGEYF.

This clonotype was picked up a small number of times. The chain has TRBV7-2 and TRBJ2-5, with D hard to call. CDR1 is SGHTA and CDR2 is FQGNSA in the germline V gene. The CDR3 totals 15 residues. Between the trimmed V and J ends, which lost 4 bases and 11 bases, there was a span of 23 bases. The CDR3 reads CASSSSTPGYNEQYF. CDR3 DNA sequence: TGTGCCAGCAGCTCCTCCACTCCGGGTTACAATGAGCAGTACTTC. The full variable domain, completed using reference TRBV7-2 and TRBJ2-5, is GAGVSQSPSNKVTEKGKDVELRCDPISGHTALYWYRQSLGQGLEFLIYFQGNSAPDKSGLPSDRFSAERTGGSVSTLTIQRTQQEDSAVYLCASSSSTPGYNEQYFGPGTRLLVL.

The rearrangement uses TRBV3-1 and TRBJ2-1, with D possibly TRBD2 on 6 matching bases. The CDR3 covers 14 residues. Per the germline V gene, CDR1 is LGHDT and CDR2 is YNNKEL (reference sequence). The ends were cut back, 6 bases at V and 4 bases at J, with 13 bases in the middle. CDR3 region: CASRAGSRYNEQFF. The DNA for the CDR3 is TGTGCCAGCAGGGCGGGGTCAAGGTACAATGAGCAGTTCTTC.